Presented here are 3 T cell receptor beta chains from one specimen sequenced in a study of blood T cell repertoires in COVID-19. Clones were sequenced by immunoSEQ multiplex PCR, and TCRdb holds only the in-frame ones, with some missing. Of 200,000 to 250,000 clones in the sample, more than 70% were seen once. Source material: peripheral blood. The receptors shown here come from a man older than 75 with acute or convalescent COVID-19.

The rearrangement links TRBV3-1 (or the pseudogene TRBV3-2) to TRBJ2-5, with D perhaps TRBD2 (7 bases). V lost 0 bases to trimming and J lost 5 bases, with 16 bases between them. Germline loops: CDR1 LGHDT, CDR2 YNNKEL (reference sequence). This CDR3 has 16 amino acids. The CDR3, as DNA: TGTGCCAGCAGCCAAGATAGGCGGGGGCCCGGGGAGACCCAGTACTTC. It is translated as CASSQDRRGPGETQYF.

This sequence joins TRBV3-1 (or the pseudogene TRBV3-2) and TRBJ2-7, with 7 bases lining up with TRBD2. The CDR3 spans 15 residues. CDR1 is LGHDT, CDR2 YNNKEL, per germline (reference sequence). V lost 3 bases to trimming and J lost 4 bases; unmatched junction nucleotides: 9. This CDR3 reads CASSHFSGGGYEQYF. CDR3 DNA: TGTGCCAGCAGCCATTTTTCGGGAGGAGGTTACGAGCAGTACTTC.

The genes are TRBV27 and TRBJ1-2; D uncertain. The CDR3 consists of 14 residues. V dropped 5 bases and J dropped 6 bases, with 16 bases sitting between them. The V gene's germline CDR1 is MNHEY and CDR2 SMNVEV (reference sequence). CDR3 in amino acids: CASSPLEKSDGYTF. Written as DNA, the CDR3 is TGTGCCAGCAGTCCGCTGGAGAAATCCGATGGCTACACCTTC.